A selection of T cell receptor beta chains follows, all from one sample in a study of blood T cells in healthy people across ages. A single record per CDR3 protein comes from TCRdb applying MiXCR to the 5' RACE reads. The table lists about 1.6 million distinct CDR3 sequences, almost 35% of them singletons. The sequencing input was blood. These receptor sequences come from a woman aged 30 to 39 in good health. CDR3s include the opening cysteine and the closing phenylalanine or tryptophan. A D gene is named only where the DNA matches it firmly. Not every row has a clone size; where given, it reads once, few, many or a size class.

CDR3 protein: CSAQIQVPANTGAFF
CDR3 DNA: TGCAGTGCCCAGATCCAGGTACCGGCGAACACTGGAGCTTTCTTT
V gene: TRBV20-1
D gene: -
J gene: TRBJ1-1
clone size: -

CDR3 protein: CASSLAHTYEQYF
CDR3 DNA: TGTGCCAGCAGCTTAGCCCACACCTACGAGCAGTACTTC
V gene: TRBV7-6
D gene: -
J gene: TRBJ2-7
clone size: -

CDR3 protein: CASSDGVGYTF
CDR3 DNA: TGTGCCAGCAGTGACGGGGTCGGCTACACCTTC
V gene: TRBV2
D gene: -
J gene: TRBJ1-2
clone size: -

CDR3 protein: CASSVLAGGPGGELFF
CDR3 DNA: TGTGCCAGCAGCGTACTAGCGGGGGGGCCCGGCGGGGAGCTGTTTTTT
V gene: TRBV9
D gene: TRBD2
J gene: TRBJ2-2
clone size: -

CDR3 protein: CSVLGGTMGTNEKLFF
CDR3 DNA: TGCAGCGTTCTAGGGGGAACGATGGGGACTAATGAAAAACTGTTTTTT
V gene: TRBV29-1
D gene: -
J gene: TRBJ1-4
clone size: few

CDR3 protein: CASSVTGEPYEQYF
CDR3 DNA: TGTGCCAGCAGTGTGACAGGGGAACCCTACGAGCAGTACTTC
V gene: TRBV5-5
D gene: TRBD1
J gene: TRBJ2-7
clone size: -

CDR3 protein: CASSLAHSTRYF
CDR3 DNA: TGTGCCAGCAGTTTAGCTCACTCCACCAGATATTTT
V gene: TRBV28
D gene: -
J gene: TRBJ1-3
clone size: -

CDR3 protein: CASSARTGPYEQYF
CDR3 DNA: TGTGCCAGCAGCGCAAGGACAGGACCCTACGAGCAGTACTTC
V gene: TRBV5-6
D gene: TRBD1
J gene: TRBJ2-7
clone size: -

CDR3 protein: CASATTGLGRSPLHF
CDR3 DNA: TGCGCCAGCGCGACAACAGGGCTTGGCAGGTCACCCCTCCACTTT
V gene: TRBV5-1
D gene: -
J gene: TRBJ1-6
clone size: few

CDR3 protein: CASSQDKLAGLRTDTQYF
CDR3 DNA: TGCGCCAGCAGCCAAGATAAACTAGCGGGATTGAGGACAGATACGCAGTATTTT
V gene: TRBV4-1
D gene: TRBD2
J gene: TRBJ2-3
clone size: -

CDR3 protein: CATRGQGGTDTQYF
CDR3 DNA: TGTGCCACCCGGGGACAGGGAGGCACAGATACGCAGTATTTT
V gene: TRBV15
D gene: TRBD1
J gene: TRBJ2-3
clone size: -

CDR3 protein: CASSSTLVAGNQPQHF
CDR3 DNA: TGTGCCAGCAGCTCAACGCTCGTCGCTGGGAATCAGCCCCAGCATTTT
V gene: TRBV6-1
D gene: -
J gene: TRBJ1-5
clone size: few

CDR3 protein: CSARDLRDPNQPQHF
CDR3 DNA: TGCAGTGCTAGAGATCTCCGGGATCCTAATCAGCCCCAGCATTTT
V gene: TRBV20-1
D gene: -
J gene: TRBJ1-5
clone size: -